Shown below are 29 T cell receptor beta chains from a single sample sequenced in a study of T-cell reconstitution after alpha-beta-depleted transplantation in children. It was with unique molecular identifiers that the TCRbeta library was prepared. In TCRdb, the PCR reads were re-called with MiXCR into one record per CDR3 protein. This table has hundreds of thousands of distinct CDR3 sequences, around 9.6% appearing once. The material sequenced was PBMCs from the stem cell graft donor, taken from the stem cell graft. The receptor source for this set is a human donor who donated a stem cell graft to a child with acute lymphoblastic leukemia.

J is TRBJ1-2 and V is TRBV5-5, with 9 bases lining up with TRBD1. Germline values: CDR1 SGHKS, CDR2 YYEKEE (reference sequence). V lost 4 bases, J lost 9 bases, and 13 bases stayed unmatched. The CDR3 covers 15 residues. CDR3 residues: CASSLGETGQGRYTF. In nucleotides, the CDR3 is TGTGCCAGCAGCCTGGGGGAAACGGGACAGGGACGCTACACCTTC. The variable domain in full, with the rest retrieved from reference TRBV5-5 and TRBJ1-2, is DAGVTQSPTHLIKTRGQQVTLRCSPISGHKSVSWYQQVLGQGPQFIFQYYEKEERGRGNFPDRFSARQFPNYSSELNVNALLLGDSALYLCASSLGETGQGRYTFGSGTRLTVV.

This chain links TRBV12-3 or TRBV12-4 with TRBJ1-2, with 7 bases aligning to TRBD1. V trimming: 6 bases; J trimming: 4 bases; junction bases outside the gene matches: 5. The CDR3 has 13 residues. CDR3 in amino acids: CASSMGQIYGYTF. The CDR3 region has the DNA TGTGCCAGCAGCATGGGACAGATCTATGGCTACACCTTC.

This clonotype was observed many times. V is TRBV5-1 and J is TRBJ2-6; TRBD1 agrees at 7 bases. This CDR3 region has 16 residues. The germline gives CDR1 SGHRS, CDR2 YFSETQ. J was trimmed by 2 bases and V by 5 bases; bases with no gene match: 7. Written as DNA, the CDR3 is TGCGCCAGCAGATTCCACGACAGGGCTGGGGCCAACGTCCTGACTTTC. Translation gives CASRFHDRAGANVLTF.

The rearrangement links TRBV6-1 to TRBJ2-1, with D perhaps matching TRBD2 (5 bases). This CDR3 spans 15 amino acids. Germline CDR1 and CDR2: MNHNS and SASEGT. Between the trimmed V and J ends, which lost 8 bases and 9 bases, there was a span of 23 bases. CDR3: CASGRASIRRGEQFF. The CDR3 nucleotides read TGTGCCAGCGGCCGGGCTAGCATTCGCCGGGGTGAGCAGTTCTTC.

V usage is TRBV20-1 and J usage is TRBJ2-7; weak D call: TRBD2 (6 bases). Per germline, CDR1 DFQATT and CDR2 SNEGSKA (reference sequence). V was cut by 6 bases and J by 6 bases, with 24 bases left in between. The CDR3 sequence is 15 residues long. CDR3 loop: CSAPVGTGGFVEQYF. The CDR3 DNA reads TGCAGTGCCCCTGTTGGGACCGGGGGATTTGTCGAGCAGTACTTC.

This chain uses TRBV20-1 with TRBJ2-7; TRBD2 aligns across 7 bases. Germline V lookup: CDR1 DFQATT, CDR2 SNEGSKA (reference sequence). This CDR3 has 16 amino acids. With V trimmed by 3 bases and J by 2 bases, 13 bases remained unmatched. CDR3 nucleotides: TGCAGTGCTAGCAGGGTTTGGGGAGGGAAGCCCTACGAGCAGTACTTC. Translating it yields CSASRVWGGKPYEQYF.

This clonotype was found a few times. The chain recombines TRBV3-1 with TRBJ2-7, with D possibly being TRBD2 (5 bases). Germline-derived CDR1 and CDR2 are LGHDT and YNNKEL (reference sequence). Trimming cost V 1 base and J 2 bases, with 12 bases left between them. This CDR3 has 15 residues. The CDR3 reads CASSQGNLGTYEQYF. The DNA for the CDR3 is TGTGCCAGCAGCCAAGGGAACCTCGGGACCTACGAGCAGTACTTC.

The chain carries TRBV5-1 and TRBJ2-1; TRBD2 matches at 9 bases. The junction had 6 bases not matched to a gene; V was cut back by 0 bases and J by 8 bases. The CDR3 runs 15 residues. Per the germline V gene, CDR1 is SGHRS and CDR2 is YFSETQ. In DNA form, the CDR3 reads TGCGCCAGCAGCTTGGCGGGCGGGGGGGCCGATGAGCAGTTCTTC. Its protein is CASSLAGGGADEQFF.

This clonotype was counted only a few times. The chain recombines TRBV7-8 with TRBJ2-1; possibly TRBD2 for D (6 bases). This CDR3 region has 16 residues. V lost 6 bases and J 9 bases, leaving 24 bases between the germline ends. Germline V gene sequence: CDR1 SGHVS, CDR2 FQNEAQ. The CDR3, as DNA: TGTGCCAGCAGAATAGGACTATCCTACCCACGTTCTGAGCAGTTCTTC. Translating gives CASRIGLSYPRSEQFF.

In this sample, this clonotype turned up a few times. This chain joins TRBV7-2 and TRBJ1-6, with TRBD1 as a possible D gene (6 bases). V was pared by 3 bases and J by 3 bases, with 9 bases between. CDR1 is SGHTA and CDR2 is FQGNSA in the germline V gene. The CDR3 length is 15 residues. The CDR3 DNA sequence: TGTGCCAGCAGCTTCCTGGACAGCTATAATTCACCCCTCCACTTT. Translated, it gives CASSFLDSYNSPLHF.

This clonotype was seen many times. The V call is TRBV7-2, the J call TRBJ1-2; D ambiguous. CDR3 size: 15 residues. The germline gives CDR1 SGHTA, CDR2 FQGNSA. V shed 4 bases and J shed 0 bases, with 12 bases lying between them. The chain's CDR3 is CASSSYANPNYGYTF. DNA of the CDR3: TGTGCCAGCAGCTCTTATGCCAATCCTAACTATGGCTACACCTTC.

This clonotype appeared once. The V and J genes are TRBV25-1 and TRBJ1-2; no clear D gene. V was cut by 1 base and J by 4 bases, with 7 bases left in between. Germline V CDR1 and CDR2: MGHDK, SYGVNS. The CDR3 totals 13 residues. CDR3 sequence reads: CASSEFRRYGYTF. DNA for the CDR3: TGTGCCAGCAGTGAATTCCGACGCTATGGCTACACCTTC.

This clonotype was picked up a small number of times. The chain is built from TRBV30 and TRBJ1-3, with no clear D. The V gene's germline CDR1 is GTSNPN and CDR2 SVGIG (reference sequence). With 4 bases removed from V and 1 base from J, the gap between germline ends came to 8 bases. CDR3 length: 13 residues. The CDR3 coding sequence is TGTGCCTGGAAAGCGGGATCTGGAAACACCATATATTTT. Translating it yields CAWKAGSGNTIYF.

This clonotype was recorded many times. The rearrangement links TRBV5-1 to TRBJ1-2, with D tentatively TRBD1 (5 bases). The germline V and J ends were trimmed by 1 base and 2 bases, with 9 bases remaining between them. The CDR3 contains 14 residues. Germline loops: CDR1 SGHRS, CDR2 YFSETQ. The CDR3 here is CASSLPTENYGYTF. For the CDR3, the DNA is TGCGCCAGCAGCTTGCCGACAGAAAACTATGGCTACACCTTC.

This clonotype appeared many times. The J gene is TRBJ2-1, the V gene TRBV28, with 7 bases identical to TRBD1. The V gene's germline CDR1 is MDHEN and CDR2 SYDVKM. CDR3 length: 12 amino acids. V shed 6 bases, J shed 14 bases, and the junction held 10 bases outside the gene matches. Written as DNA, the CDR3 is TGTGCCAGCAGCCCCGTCGGGCAGGGGGAGTTCTTC. Its protein is CASSPVGQGEFF.

The J gene is TRBJ2-5, the V gene TRBV20-1; 9 bases are a match to TRBD2. Per the germline V gene, CDR1 is DFQATT and CDR2 is SNEGSKA (reference sequence). The CDR3 totals 15 residues. Germline trimming cut 3 bases from V and 1 base from J; bases unmatched to any gene: 6. This CDR3 is CSASGSGGRQETQYF. CDR3 DNA sequence: TGCAGTGCTAGTGGTAGCGGGGGCCGCCAAGAGACCCAGTACTTC.

This clonotype was detected ten times or more. The rearrangement links TRBV12-3 or TRBV12-4 to TRBJ2-3, with D perhaps TRBD2 (7 bases). Trimming removed 5 bases at V and 4 bases at J, with 13 bases between. The CDR3 length is 14 residues. Here the CDR3 reads CASSRRGGSDTQYF. The CDR3 DNA reads TGTGCCAGCAGTCGGAGGGGGGGGTCAGATACGCAGTATTTT.

This clonotype occurred many times. J is TRBJ2-7 and V is TRBV3-1; D is uncertain. V was trimmed by 5 bases and J by 4 bases, leaving 12 bases between them. Germline V gene lookup returns CDR1 LGHDT and CDR2 YNNKEL (reference sequence). The CDR3 runs 13 residues. The DNA of the CDR3 is TGTGCCAGCAGCGAGGCCCCCCGGTACGAGCAGTACTTC. Translating gives CASSEAPRYEQYF.

The chain is built from TRBV3-1 and TRBJ2-7; TRBD1 is a possible D gene (6 bases). V was trimmed by 3 bases and J by 6 bases, leaving 12 bases between them. The CDR3 consists of 13 residues. Germline V gene data show CDR1 as LGHDT and CDR2 as YNNKEL (reference sequence). CDR3 region: CASSQSGQSEQYF. CDR3 in DNA: TGTGCCAGCAGCCAGAGCGGACAGTCCGAGCAGTACTTC.

This clonotype has at least ten counts. The chain employs TRBV13 and TRBJ1-4; D uncertain. Trimming left V 6 bases short and J 8 bases short, with 13 bases between. Germline CDR1 PRHDT, CDR2 FYEKMQ (reference sequence). The CDR3 runs 13 residues. CDR3 sequence (DNA): TGTGCCAGCAGAGGGAGGGTGGGCGAAAAACTGTTTTTT. Residues: CASRGRVGEKLFF.

This clonotype came up a few times. The genes are TRBV27 and TRBJ2-7; weak D call: TRBD1 (8 bases). The V and J ends lost 6 bases and 6 bases respectively, with 18 bases between them. CDR1 MNHEY and CDR2 SMNVEV come from the germline V gene (reference sequence). CDR3 length equals 14 residues. The CDR3 is CASRPQGGFREQYF. The CDR3 DNA follows: TGTGCCAGCAGGCCACAGGGGGGGTTCCGCGAGCAGTACTTC.

The chain employs TRBV27 and TRBJ2-5, with a tentative D call TRBD2 (5 bases). The germline gives CDR1 MNHEY, CDR2 SMNVEV (reference sequence). The CDR3 has 12 residues. The V gene lost 8 bases and the J gene lost 5 bases, with 12 bases spanning the gap. In DNA form, the CDR3 reads TGTGCCAGCGGAGACTACCGGGAGACCCAGTACTTC. Its translation is CASGDYRETQYF.

On this clonotype: At one end, the junction sequence differs from germline, possibly due to a read error. This chain connects TRBV20-1 to TRBJ1-5; D gene ambiguous. The CDR3 covers 17 residues. Germline lookup yields CDR1 DFQATT and CDR2 SNEGSKA (reference sequence). The CDR3 bases are TGCTGTGCTAGATATCTGACAACTAGGCCGAGCAATCAGCCCCAGCATTTT. It specifies CCARYLTTRPSNQPQHF.

The chain recombines TRBV11-2 with TRBJ2-7; 9 bases line up with TRBD1. V was clipped by 3 bases and J by 2 bases; unmatched bases: 5. The CDR3 loop spans 15 amino acids. Germline lookup yields CDR1 SGHAT and CDR2 FQNNGV. As DNA, the CDR3 is TGTGCCAGCAGCTTCGGACAGGGGAGGGCCTACGAGCAGTACTTC. Encoded protein: CASSFGQGRAYEQYF.

This clonotype was seen a few times. V gene TRBV20-1 combines with J gene TRBJ2-7, with D uncertain. Germline CDR1 and CDR2: DFQATT and SNEGSKA (reference sequence). V gave up 6 bases and J gave up 3 bases, with 12 bases separating them. The CDR3 spans 12 residues. CDR3 nucleotides: TGCAGTGCCATAGGTGGGAACTACGAGCAGTACTTC. It is translated as CSAIGGNYEQYF.

The chain carries TRBV20-1 and TRBJ1-5; D is uncertain. The CDR3 covers 13 residues. Germline CDR1 is DFQATT and CDR2 is SNEGSKA (reference sequence). V was pared by 3 bases and J by 4 bases, with 10 bases between. The CDR3 DNA reads as TGCAGTGCTAGCGATGTCCTTAATCAGCCCCAGCATTTT. It is translated as CSASDVLNQPQHF.

This clonotype was detected ten times or more. CDR3 loop: CSVEDYDRTLKANEQFF. CDR3 in DNA: TGCAGCGTTGAGGATTACGATCGGACATTGAAGGCCAATGAGCAGTTCTTC. The V gene is TRBV29-1, the J gene TRBJ2-1; tentative D call: TRBD1 (5 bases). This CDR3 region has 17 residues. Per germline, CDR1 SQVTM and CDR2 ANQGSEA. Trimming removed 3 bases at V and 6 bases at J, with 24 bases between.

This clonotype showed up many times. The chain joins TRBV6-1 to TRBJ2-7; D is possibly TRBD1 (5 bases). V gave up 2 bases and J gave up 2 bases, with 13 bases separating them. The V gene's germline CDR1 is MNHNS and CDR2 SASEGT. The CDR3 is made up of 15 amino acids. In DNA, the CDR3 is TGTGCCAGCAGTGAAACAGGCCTGGGTCCCTACGAGCAGTACTTC. Translating gives CASSETGLGPYEQYF.

In this sample, this clonotype turned up many times. V gene TRBV6-5 combines with J gene TRBJ2-2, with D unclear. This CDR3 spans 14 amino acids. Looked up from germline, CDR1 is MNHEY and CDR2 is SVGAGI. Trimming stripped 10 bases from V and 0 bases from J, with 12 bases between. Here the CDR3 reads CATLPRSNTGELFF. CDR3 DNA sequence: TGTGCCACCCTACCTCGGTCGAACACCGGGGAGCTGTTTTTT.